This passage covers 20 T cell receptor beta chains from one sample sequenced in a study of OX40 agonist ivuxolimab in advanced cancers. Assay: immunoSEQ multiplex PCR; the TCRdb copy retains only in-frame clones and omits some. The sample includes 16,000 or so clones, roughly 79% seen only once; the top ten take around 11%. The sequenced sample was CD4+ or CD8+ T cells sorted from blood, obtained in a trial of the OX40 agonist ivuxolimab. All receptors come from an adult with an advanced solid tumor such as melanoma, head and neck, liver or kidney cancer.

This chain uses TRBV4-2 with TRBJ2-7; D not certain. The CDR3 is made up of 13 amino acids. Germline CDR1 LGHNA, CDR2 YNFKEQ. Trimming took off 1 base at V and 7 bases at J, with 11 bases between the two ends. The CDR3 region has the DNA TGTGCCAGCAGCCAAGGTGCGTTTGCGGAGCAGTACTTC. This gives the protein CASSQGAFAEQYF.

V and J are TRBV7-9 and TRBJ1-1, with D unresolved. CDR1 is SEHNR and CDR2 is FQNEAQ in the germline V gene (reference sequence). The CDR3 has 15 amino acids. V was pared by 5 bases and J by 6 bases, with 19 bases between. The CDR3 sequence is CASSPPMGLSPEAFF. The CDR3 DNA reads TGTGCCAGCAGCCCCCCCATGGGCCTGTCCCCTGAAGCTTTCTTT.

The CDR3 DNA reads as TGTGCCAGTACCCCTCACTGGACAGAAAATAACTATGGCTACACCTTC. Translation: CASTPHWTENNYGYTF. This chain joins TRBV19 and TRBJ1-2, with TRBD1 as a possible D gene (6 bases). This CDR3 contains 16 residues. V was cut by 7 bases and J by 1 base, with 19 bases left in between. The germline CDR1 and CDR2 sequences are LNHDA and SQIVND (reference sequence). The full variable domain, its missing parts supplied by reference TRBV19 and TRBJ1-2, is DGGITQSPKYLFRKEGQNVTLSCEQNLNHDAMYWYRQDPGQGLRLIYYSQIVNDFQKGDIAEGYSVSREKKESFPLTVTSAQKNPTAFYLCASTPHWTENNYGYTFGSGTRLTVV.

V usage is TRBV4-1 and J usage is TRBJ2-1, with no clear D. Between the trimmed V and J ends, which lost 4 bases and 3 bases, there was a span of 10 bases. The germline CDR1 and CDR2 sequences are MGHRA and YSYEKL. CDR3 size: 14 residues. This CDR3 is CASSLTEFYNEQFF. DNA of the CDR3: TGCGCCAGCAGCCTCACGGAATTCTACAATGAGCAGTTCTTC.

The chain uses TRBV19 and TRBJ2-1, with TRBD1 as a possible D gene (5 bases). Trimming took 5 bases from V and 0 from J, leaving 14 bases between them. Germline V lookup: CDR1 LNHDA, CDR2 SQIVND (reference sequence). The CDR3 contains 16 residues. CDR3 sequence: CASSASGLSSYNEQFF. In nucleotides, the CDR3 is TGTGCCAGTAGTGCTTCAGGGTTGAGCTCCTACAATGAGCAGTTCTTC. Complete variable domain (other parts from reference TRBV19 and TRBJ2-1): DGGITQSPKYLFRKEGQNVTLSCEQNLNHDAMYWYRQDPGQGLRLIYYSQIVNDFQKGDIAEGYSVSREKKESFPLTVTSAQKNPTAFYLCASSASGLSSYNEQFFGPGTRLTVL.

This chain connects TRBV5-4 to TRBJ1-2; D unresolved. Germline V gene lookup returns CDR1 SGHNT and CDR2 YYREEE (reference sequence). The CDR3 has 13 residues. V was pared by 0 bases and J by 0 bases, with 3 bases between. The CDR3, as DNA: TGTGCCAGCAGCTTGGAAGCTAACTATGGCTACACCTTC. Residues: CASSLEANYGYTF.

The chain couples TRBV7-9 to TRBJ1-5; D remains unclear. Trimming left V 1 base short and J 3 bases short, with 7 bases between. This CDR3 region has 14 residues. Germline CDR1 is SEHNR and CDR2 is FQNEAQ (reference sequence). This chain's CDR3 is CASSLGSHNQPQHF. Written as DNA, the CDR3 is TGTGCCAGCAGCTTAGGTAGTCACAATCAGCCCCAGCATTTT.

V and J are TRBV2 and TRBJ2-7; no reliable D call. This CDR3 is built from 13 residues. Germline CDR1 and CDR2: SNHLY and FYNNEI. Deletions cut 3 bases from V and 7 bases from J, with 13 bases between. CDR3 residues: CASSEAHAGEQYF. The CDR3, as DNA: TGTGCCAGCAGTGAGGCCCACGCTGGAGAGCAGTACTTC.

This chain connects TRBV6-5 to TRBJ1-2, with TRBD1 matching 9 bases. This CDR3 is built from 14 residues. J lost 4 bases, V lost 6 bases, and 6 bases had no gene match. Germline loops: CDR1 MNHEY, CDR2 SVGAGI. The CDR3 DNA follows: TGTGCCAGCAGCTACGGACAGGGGTCCTATGGCTACACCTTC. As protein: CASSYGQGSYGYTF.

The CDR3 sequence is CASSQVLWWGQANTEAFF. CDR3 bases: TGCGCCAGCAGCCAAGTATTGTGGTGGGGACAGGCGAACACTGAAGCTTTCTTT. The V and J genes are TRBV4-1 and TRBJ1-1; 8 positions agree with TRBD1. This CDR3 region has 18 residues. Germline V gene lookup returns CDR1 MGHRA and CDR2 YSYEKL. The J segment lost 1 base and the V segment lost 1 base, leaving 11 bases of the junction unmatched.

This sequence joins TRBV10-3 and TRBJ2-7, with 7 bases identical to TRBD1. Germline CDR1 and CDR2: ENHRY and SYGVKD. The CDR3 totals 14 residues. V was clipped by 5 bases and J by 3 bases; unmatched bases: 7. In DNA, the CDR3 is TGTGCCATCAGTACAGGGGATTTCAGCTACGAGCAGTACTTC. This encodes CAISTGDFSYEQYF.

The chain recombines TRBV7-9 with TRBJ2-5; D is possibly TRBD1 or TRBD2 (5 bases each). The germline V gene has CDR1 SEHNR and CDR2 FQNEAQ (reference sequence). The CDR3 runs to 14 residues. V was clipped by 5 bases and J by 5 bases, with 15 bases between them. The CDR3 DNA reads as TGTGCCAGCAGCCCACGGGACGGCGAGGAGACCCAGTACTTC. Encoded protein: CASSPRDGEETQYF.

The rearrangement uses TRBV13 and TRBJ2-5; 9 nucleotides agree with TRBD1. The germline V gene encodes CDR1 PRHDT and CDR2 FYEKMQ (reference sequence). The CDR3 covers 14 residues. The V segment lost 6 bases and the J segment 5 bases; nucleotides outside the gene matches: 7. CDR3 loop: CASSPGQGLETQYF. CDR3 nucleotides: TGTGCCAGCAGTCCCGGACAGGGGTTGGAGACCCAGTACTTC.

V is TRBV27 and J is TRBJ1-5; 7 bases match TRBD1. The CDR3 has 14 residues. Per germline, CDR1 MNHEY and CDR2 SMNVEV (reference sequence). V was clipped by 6 bases and J by 6 bases; unmatched bases: 8. CDR3 sequence reads: CASRAQGGVQPQHF. The CDR3 nucleotides read TGTGCCAGCAGGGCCCAGGGGGGCGTTCAGCCCCAGCATTTT.

CDR3 region: CASSLGQGLVYEQYF. In DNA form, the CDR3 reads TGTGCCAGCAGCTTGGGACAGGGATTAGTCTACGAGCAGTACTTC. This chain joins TRBV5-6 and TRBJ2-7; TRBD1 matches at 7 bases. There are 15 residues in the CDR3. Unmatched junction bases numbered 6, after V lost 0 bases and J lost 3 bases. Germline loops: CDR1 SGHDT, CDR2 YYEEEE.

This sequence joins TRBV2 and TRBJ1-2, with no clear D. The V end lost 8 bases, the J end lost 0 bases, and 16 bases lay between the germline ends. CDR1 and CDR2 (germline): SNHLY, FYNNEI. The CDR3 is made up of 15 amino acids. The CDR3 reads CASDRSKATNYGYTF. The CDR3 bases are TGTGCCAGCGACCGGTCAAAGGCAACTAACTATGGCTACACCTTC.

J is TRBJ1-2 and V is TRBV7-9; D is undetermined. The V gene lost 1 base and the J gene lost 4 bases, with 13 bases spanning the gap. The germline V gene has CDR1 SEHNR and CDR2 FQNEAQ (reference sequence). There are 15 residues in the CDR3. Written as DNA, the CDR3 is TGTGCCAGCAGCTTAGGGGATGGGAGCTTCTATGGCTACACCTTC. Residues: CASSLGDGSFYGYTF.

The chain carries TRBV4-2 and TRBJ1-2; 8 positions agree with TRBD1. Germline V gene lookup returns CDR1 LGHNA and CDR2 YNFKEQ. CDR3 length equals 16 residues. Unmatched junction bases numbered 8, after V lost 4 bases and J lost 1 base. Here the CDR3 DNA reads TGTGCCAGCAGCCCTACCACGGGACAGGTTAACTATGGCTACACCTTC. Protein product: CASSPTTGQVNYGYTF.

There are a few counts of this clone. The chain has TRBV13 and TRBJ2-1; D gene unclear. CDR1 PRHDT and CDR2 FYEKMQ come from the germline V gene (reference sequence). This CDR3 is 15 amino acids long. V dropped 5 bases and J dropped 8 bases, with 19 bases sitting between them. The CDR3 sequence: CASSPTNTDADEQFF. CDR3 coding DNA: TGTGCCAGCAGCCCGACCAACACCGACGCCGATGAGCAGTTCTTC. The full variable domain, in which reference TRBV13 and TRBJ2-1 provide the parts outside the CDR3, is AAGVIQSPRHLIKEKRETATLKCYPIPRHDTVYWYQQGPGQDPQFLISFYEKMQSDKGSIPDRFSAQQFSDYHSELNMSSLELGDSALYFCASSPTNTDADEQFFGPGTRLTVL.

This clone was detected a few times. The genes are TRBV7-8 and TRBJ1-1; D is perhaps TRBD1 (6 bases). The V end lost 1 base, the J end lost 5 bases, and 17 bases lay between the germline ends. The germline CDR1 and CDR2 sequences are SGHVS and FQNEAQ. The CDR3 is made up of 16 amino acids. The CDR3 DNA reads TGTGCCAGCAGCTTAGGTGTTGGGGGCGCGGGAACTGAAGCTTTCTTT. Protein product: CASSLGVGGAGTEAFF.